This T cell receptor (beta chain) derives from a study of shared clonotypes between healthy human individuals. Deletions cut 4 bases from V and 5 bases from J, with 18 bases between. Germline CDR1 reads MDHEN; CDR2 reads SYDVKM. The CDR3 is 15 amino acids. The assay was immunoSEQ multiplex PCR, and TCRdb's table has in-frame clones only and misses some. This table holds roughly 2,300,000 clones, 92% found once. This clone came up once. Sequencing was performed on naive CD4+ T cells from PBMCs. Subset specified: CD45RA+ positively selected. This clonotype was sampled from a man aged 18-30 years in good health. Some clones in this sample may be carry-over from other donors' samples. The chain joins TRBV28 to TRBJ2-7; D not resolved. This chain's CDR3 is CASSWSGLLVDEQYF. CDR3 coding DNA: TGTGCCAGCAGTTGGTCCGGGCTATTGGTGGACGAGCAGTACTTC.